Listed here is a single TCR beta chain. Its antigen is not identified. Other DNA sequences in the same sample also yield this CDR3. This entry belongs to a study of cytomegalovirus exposure and HLA in healthy donors. The study's findings and limits: In the roughly 110 validation repertoires, about 95% of cluster scores exceeded 0, per a later analysis.

The CDR3 runs to 15 residues. Germline values: CDR1 SGDLS, CDR2 YYNGEE. J lost 4 bases, V lost 0 bases, and 2 bases had no gene match. Using immunoSEQ multiplex PCR, the repertoire was profiled, and TCRdb retains in-frame clones only, with some absent. The profile shows 85,000 to 95,000 clones, 96% of them singletons. The material sequenced was PBMCs. This sequence was found in a man between 18 and 29 years old in good health and CMV-seronegative. The V call is TRBV9, the J call TRBJ2-3; 10 bases are a match to TRBD2. In DNA form, the CDR3 reads TGTGCCAGCAGCGTAGAAGCGGGAGGGGCAGATACGCAGTATTTT. Translation: CASSVEAGGADTQYF.